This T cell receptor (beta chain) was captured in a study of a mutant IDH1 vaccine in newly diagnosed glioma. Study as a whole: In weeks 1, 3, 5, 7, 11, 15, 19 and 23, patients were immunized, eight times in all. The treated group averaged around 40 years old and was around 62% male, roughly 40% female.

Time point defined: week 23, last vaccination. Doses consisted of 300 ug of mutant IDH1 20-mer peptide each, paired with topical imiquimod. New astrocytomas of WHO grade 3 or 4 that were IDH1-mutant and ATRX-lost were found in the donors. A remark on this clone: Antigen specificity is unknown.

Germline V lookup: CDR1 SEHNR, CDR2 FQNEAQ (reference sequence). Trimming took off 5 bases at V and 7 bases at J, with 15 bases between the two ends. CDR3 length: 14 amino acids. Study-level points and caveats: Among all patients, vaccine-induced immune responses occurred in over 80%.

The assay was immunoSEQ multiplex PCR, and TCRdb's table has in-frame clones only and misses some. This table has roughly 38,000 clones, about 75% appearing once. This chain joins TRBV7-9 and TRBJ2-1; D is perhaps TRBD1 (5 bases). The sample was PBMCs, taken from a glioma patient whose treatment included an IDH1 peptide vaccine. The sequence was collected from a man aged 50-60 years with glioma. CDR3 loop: CASSPQTQENEQFF. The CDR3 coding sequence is TGTGCCAGCAGCCCGCAAACACAGGAGAATGAGCAGTTCTTC.